This T cell receptor (beta chain) was captured by sequencing in a study of early T cells in non-severe SARS-CoV-2 infection. Study-wide context: Unpaired chains resulted from sequencing bulk RNA of unsorted whole blood.

This CDR3 spans 13 amino acids. Of note for this clonotype: Its antigen is not identified.

Study outcomes and limitations: The matching step, a VDJdb search, favored anti-spike CD8 responses and missed private and CD4 specificities.

As part of library construction, unique molecular identifiers were attached to individual cDNA molecules. TCRdb reprocessed the 5' RACE reads with MiXCR, giving one entry per CDR3 protein. The data show more than 65,000 distinct CDR3 sequences, around 14% seen once. The clonotype was recovered from an adult who was a healthcare worker with PCR-confirmed SARS-CoV-2 infection or an uninfected control (not recorded which). Specimen: whole blood. The chain carries TRBV21-1 and TRBJ2-7. TRBV21-1 constitutes a pseudogene. CDR3 region: CASSGRSTYEQYF. CDR3 sequence (DNA): TGTGCCAGCAGTGGCAGGTCAACCTACGAGCAGTACTTC.